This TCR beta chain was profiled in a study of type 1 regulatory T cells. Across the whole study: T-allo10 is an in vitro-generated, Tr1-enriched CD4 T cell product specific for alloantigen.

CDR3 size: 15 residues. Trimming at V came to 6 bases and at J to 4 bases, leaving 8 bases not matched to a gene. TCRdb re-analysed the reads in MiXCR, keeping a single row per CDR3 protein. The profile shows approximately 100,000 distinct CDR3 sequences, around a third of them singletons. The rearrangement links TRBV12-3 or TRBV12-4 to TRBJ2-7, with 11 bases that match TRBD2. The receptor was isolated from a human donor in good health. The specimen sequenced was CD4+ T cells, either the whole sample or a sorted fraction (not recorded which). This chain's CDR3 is CASRRTGTSGYEQYF. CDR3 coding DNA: TGTGCCAGCAGAAGAACCGGGACTAGCGGTTACGAGCAGTACTTC.